Given below is one T cell receptor (beta chain) in context. These data are taken from a study of Ad26.COV2.S vaccination and SARS-CoV-2 variants. The germline CDR1 and CDR2 sequences are SGHVS and FNYEAQ. After removal of 1 base from V and 9 bases from J, the junction contained 6 bases not matched to a gene. CDR3 length equals 15 residues. Sample treatment: approximately 18 received Ad26.COV2.S at low or high dose, single or two shots; roughly 5 received placebo; per-sample allocation not given. Collection of the samples took place on day 63 after the first injection of vaccine or placebo. The individual, an adult aged 18-55 years, was a donor in Boston. Vaccination employed an Ad26 vector expressing the Wuhan-strain SARS-CoV-2 spike. Here immunoSEQ multiplex PCR was the method, and the copy in TCRdb shows in-frame clones only, minus some. The table includes around 350,000 clones, 85% detected once.

This sample comprised peripheral blood, obtained in a trial of Ad26.COV2.S vaccine versus placebo. The chain uses TRBV7-6 and TRBJ2-7; TRBD2 aligns across 13 bases. The TCR sequence derives from a person aged 18-60 years who received the Ad26.COV2.S COVID-19 vaccine or a placebo. CDR3 sequence reads: CASSLELAGGPGQYF. CDR3 bases: TGTGCCAGCAGCTTAGAACTAGCGGGAGGGCCAGGGCAGTACTTC.